This TCR beta chain was identified during a study of shared clonotypes between healthy human individuals. The wider study: Three plates were used per donor for CD4 naive, three for CD4 memory, two for CD8 naive and one for CD8 memory.

Between the trimmed V and J ends, which lost 0 bases and 0 bases, there was a span of 9 bases. The CDR3 extends over 14 amino acids. CDR1 GTSNPN and CDR2 SVGIG come from the germline V gene (reference sequence). This clone was detected once. Antigen unknown. The study, taken as a whole, reports: Four donors shared about 5% of their naive CD4 clonotypes.

Some clones are missing from TCRdb's copy, which holds only in-frame ones; the method was immunoSEQ multiplex PCR. The table lists more than 2,000,000 clones, more than 80% of them singletons. Sequenced input: naive CD4+ T cells sorted from blood. Described subset: CD45RA+ positively selected. J is TRBJ2-7 and V is TRBV30, with D possibly being TRBD1 (5 bases). The source is a man aged 18-30 years in good health. The CDR3: CAWSVIDSSYEQYF. CDR3 coding DNA: TGTGCCTGGAGTGTTATAGACAGCTCCTACGAGCAGTACTTC.